Listed below are T cell receptor beta chains from one sample, sequenced in a study of blood T cell repertoires in COVID-19. Sequenced by immunoSEQ multiplex PCR; TCRdb stores in-frame clones only, minus some. The sample carries 150,000 to 200,000 clones, 70% to 90% recorded once. Sequenced input: peripheral blood. The receptors stem from a woman in her sixties with COVID-19, enrolled during active disease. The CDR3 runs from the conserved cysteine through the conserved F or W. A D gene is named only where the DNA matches it firmly. Size is stated for part of the rows, as once, few or many counts, or as a class when the clone is expanded.

>TRBV4-3|-|TRBD1|TRBJ1-1
CASSPSWDRNTEAFF
TGCGCCAGCAGCCCATCATGGGACAGGAACACTGAAGCTTTCTTT
>TRBV9|-|TRBD1|TRBJ2-7
CASSVRQGASSSEQYF
TGTGCCAGCAGCGTGAGACAGGGGGCTTCATCGTCCGAGCAGTACTTC
>TRBV4-1|once|TRBD2|TRBJ2-1
CASTSGTSSYNEQFF
TGCGCCAGCACTTCCGGGACTAGCTCCTACAATGAGCAGTTCTTC
>TRBV30|-|-|TRBJ2-7
CAWSHNLDNYF
TGTGCCTGGAGCCACAACTTAGACAATTACTTC
>TRBV29-1|-|TRBD2|TRBJ2-2
CSYAGGGSTGELFF
TGCAGCTACGCCGGGGGGGGCAGCACCGGGGAGCTGTTTTTT
>TRBV2|-|TRBD2|TRBJ2-2
CASTTGLVAFSTGELFF
TGTGCCAGCACTACCGGACTAGTTGCCTTCAGCACCGGGGAGCTGTTTTTT
>TRBV6-5|-|-|TRBJ1-5
CASVQDSNQPQHF
TGTGCCAGCGTACAGGATAGCAATCAGCCCCAGCATTTT
>TRBV18|few|-|TRBJ1-1
CASSREGVPEAFF
TGTGCCAGCTCACGGGAGGGTGTACCTGAAGCTTTCTTT
>TRBV5-1|-|-|TRBJ1-3
CASSGGNSGGTIYF
TGCGCCAGCAGCGGAGGGAATTCCGGGGGCACCATATATTTT
>TRBV18|few|TRBD1|TRBJ1-5
CASSPISTGGASYQPQHF
TGTGCCAGCTCACCGATCTCAACAGGGGGCGCGTCTTATCAGCCCCAGCATTTT
>TRBV21-1|-|-|TRBJ1-1
CASPKGRPGGIGTEAFF
TGTGCCAGTCCTAAAGGGCGGCCAGGGGGTATAGGGACTGAAGCTTTCTTT
>TRBV9|-|TRBD1|TRBJ2-3
CASSDPGQGGVTQYF
TGTGCCAGCAGCGACCCGGGACAGGGAGGGGTTACGCAGTATTTT
>TRBV11-2|-|-|TRBJ1-5
CASSLGATYSNQPQHF
TGTGCCAGCAGCTTAGGGGCCACATATAGCAATCAGCCCCAGCATTTT
>TRBV4-1|-|-|TRBJ2-7
CASSQWASDPPSEQYF
TGCGCCAGCAGCCAGTGGGCTTCCGATCCCCCGTCCGAGCAGTACTTC
>TRBV3-1/TRBV3-2|-|TRBD2|TRBJ2-3
CASSQGISGRADTQYF
TGTGCCAGCAGCCAAGGGATTAGCGGGAGGGCAGATACGCAGTATTTT
>TRBV11-3|-|TRBD1|TRBJ1-4
CASSLGQGGEKLFF
TGTGCCAGCAGCTTGGGACAGGGAGGTGAAAAACTGTTTTTT
>TRBV20-1|-|TRBD1|TRBJ1-6
CSASPLTGNGPLHF
TGCAGTGCTAGTCCCCTGACAGGGAATGGACCCCTCCACTTT
>TRBV5-1|-|TRBD2|TRBJ2-5
CASSLGGLAEETQYF
TGCGCCAGCAGCTTGGGGGGACTAGCGGAAGAGACCCAGTACTTC
>TRBV3-1/TRBV3-2|-|TRBD2|TRBJ2-1
CASSQIKRELGYNEQFF
TGTGCCAGCAGCCAAATAAAGCGGGAGTTGGGCTACAATGAGCAGTTCTTC
>TRBV2|-|-|TRBJ2-4
CASRRELAKNIQYF
TGTGCCAGCAGGAGGGAATTAGCCAAAAACATTCAGTACTTC
>TRBV27|-|-|TRBJ1-2
CASSSYREGYGYTF
TGTGCCAGCAGCTCTTACAGGGAGGGCTATGGCTACACCTTC
>TRBV6-5|-|-|TRBJ1-4
CASSYSLNEKLFF
TGTGCCAGCAGTTATTCTCTCAATGAAAAACTGTTTTTT
>TRBV6-6|-|TRBD2|TRBJ2-7
CASRPGLAGRYEQYF
TGTGCCAGCAGACCGGGACTAGCGGGAAGGTACGAGCAGTACTTC
>TRBV3-1/TRBV3-2|-|-|TRBJ1-1
CASSLRQGMNTEAFF
TGTGCCAGCAGCCTCCGTCAGGGGATGAACACTGAAGCTTTCTTT
>TRBV6-4|few|-|TRBJ2-7
CASSVETDKGEQYF
TGTGCCAGCAGTGTCGAGACGGACAAGGGGGAGCAGTACTTC
>TRBV2|-|-|TRBJ2-1
CASSERGLGSGNEQFF
TGTGCCAGCAGTGAACGGGGACTGGGTAGTGGCAATGAGCAGTTCTTC
>TRBV21-1|-|-|TRBJ2-3
CASSRAAGGPTDTQYF
TGTGCCAGCAGCAGAGCCGCGGGAGGGCCAACAGATACGCAGTATTTT
>TRBV7-2|-|TRBD2|TRBJ2-7
CASSSNSGSSYEQYF
TGTGCCAGCAGCTCCAATAGCGGGAGCTCCTACGAGCAGTACTTC
>TRBV9|-|TRBD2|TRBJ2-1
CASSWGLGNNEQFF
TGTGCCAGCAGCTGGGGACTAGGGAACAATGAGCAGTTCTTC
>TRBV24-1|-|TRBD1|TRBJ2-7
CAKSGTGLYEQYF
TGTGCCAAATCCGGGACAGGCCTCTACGAGCAGTACTTC
>TRBV5-1|-|TRBD1|TRBJ2-4
CASSQDGTGYEGAKNIQYF
TGCGCCAGCAGTCAGGACGGGACAGGGTATGAGGGGGCCAAAAACATTCAGTACTTC